The clone carrying this TCR beta chain turned up a few times. This record comes from a study of PD-1 blockade in mismatch repair-deficient tumors. CDR3 size: 14 residues. V lost 0 bases, J lost 3 bases, and 10 bases lay in between. The germline CDR1 and CDR2 sequences are SGHNT and YYREEE (reference sequence). Sequencing used immunoSEQ multiplex PCR; TCRdb keeps in-frame clones, though not all of them. The sample has about 63,000 clones; around 88% are singletons. The receptor's source is an adult with mismatch repair-deficient cancer. The sample was peripheral blood, taken 52 weeks after starting pembrolizumab. The chain carries TRBV5-4 and TRBJ2-7; D is perhaps TRBD1 (5 bases). CDR3 nucleotides: TGTGCCAGCAGCTTGGGACAGAGCGTCTACGAGCAGTACTTC. It codes for CASSLGQSVYEQYF.